Following are 27 T cell receptor beta chains from one sample sequenced in a study of regulatory T cells in long-lasting Graves disease (dated by TCRdb to about 2021). Library preparation used multiplex PCR. The sample was run on an Illumina HiSeq 4000. iRepertoire HTBI primers and Arm-PCR amplification of CDR3 regions were used to construct TCR beta libraries. Clones were called with MiXCR by TCRdb after fastp trimmed the public reads at Q25, and only in-frame beta chains were retained. Rows merge per CDR3 protein into single entries with the most common DNA and genes. This sample has hundreds of thousands of distinct CDR3 sequences in its table, and 20% to 25% of those were observed once. The biggest ten clones account for around 13% of the sample. The time point label of this sample denotes: persistent/refractory GD, antithyroid drugs over 5 years with positive TRAb. RNA was extracted from PBMCs in TRIzol for both TCR sequencing and RNA sequencing.

The sequences come from peripheral blood mononuclear cells (PBMCs), collected when the disease was refractory, from a patient treated with antithyroid drugs. The receptors derive from a female donor with Graves disease.

This clonotype was seen a few times. One end of the junction is discordant with germline, which a read error may explain. The J gene is TRBJ2-5, the V gene TRBV5-5; 9 nucleotides align to TRBD2. The CDR3 runs 15 residues. Germline V gives CDR1 SGHKS, CDR2 YYEKEE (reference sequence). CDR3 coding DNA: TGTGCCAGCAGCGAGCGCGGTAGCGGGGGTTCCCCCTCTTGGTTC. Its translation is CASSERGSGGSPSWF.

This clonotype was picked up many times. One end of the junction does not line up with germline, which may come from a read error. V is TRBV28 and J is TRBJ2-7; D unclear. The V gene's germline CDR1 is MDHEN and CDR2 SYDVKM. The CDR3 has 12 residues. The CDR3 loop reads CASTLDGYGQYF. Written as DNA, the CDR3 is TGTGCCAGCACCTTGGACGGTTACGGGCAGTACTTC.

This clonotype has at least ten counts. This sequence joins TRBV28 and TRBJ2-7; no clear D gene. CDR3 length: 14 residues. The germline V and J ends were trimmed by 1 base and 4 bases, with 11 bases remaining between them. Germline lookup yields CDR1 MDHEN and CDR2 SYDVKM. DNA for the CDR3: TGTGCCAGCAGTTTATCCGGAGATGGTTACGAGCAGTACTTC. It encodes CASSLSGDGYEQYF.

At least ten counts were recorded for this clonotype. The chain employs TRBV7-9 and TRBJ1-1; no reliable D call. There are 14 residues in the CDR3. The germline V and J ends were trimmed by 0 bases and 1 base, with 6 bases remaining between them. Per the germline V gene, CDR1 is SEHNR and CDR2 is FQNEAQ (reference sequence). CDR3 DNA: TGTGCCAGCAGCTTAGCCGGGAAGAACACTGAAGCTTTCTTT. Amino acids: CASSLAGKNTEAFF.

This chain joins TRBV4-1 and TRBJ1-1, with D hard to call. V was pared by 0 bases and J by 0 bases, with 5 bases between. The CDR3 extends over 14 amino acids. The germline gives CDR1 MGHRA, CDR2 YSYEKL. The CDR3 coding sequence is TGCGCCAGCAGCCAAGATGACGTGAACACTGAAGCTTTCTTT. As protein: CASSQDDVNTEAFF.

A word on this clonotype: A read error may explain this, as a much larger clone is one base away. The conserved closing phenylalanine or tryptophan is absent in this CDR3, likely reflecting a read error. The V gene is TRBV28, the J gene TRBJ2-2, with D possibly being TRBD2 (5 bases). Trimming took 8 bases from V and 4 from J, leaving 11 bases between them. CDR1 MDHEN and CDR2 SYDVKM come from the germline V gene. The CDR3 has 13 residues. The CDR3 loop reads CASGLAGTGELFL. CDR3 DNA sequence: TGTGCCAGCGGGCTAGCAGGCACCGGGGAGCTGTTTCTT.

This clonotype was counted a few times. The chain's CDR3 is CATSEGTGTPYYEQYF. DNA for the CDR3: TGTGCCACCAGTGAGGGGACCGGGACACCCTACTACGAGCAGTACTTC. The V call is TRBV24-1, the J call TRBJ2-7; possible D gene TRBD1, 6 bases. In germline, CDR1 is KGHDR, CDR2 SFDVKD. This CDR3 has 16 residues. The germline V and J ends were trimmed by 4 bases and 3 bases, with 18 bases remaining between them.

The V and J genes are TRBV5-1 and TRBJ2-7, with D perhaps TRBD2 (6 bases). The V gene's germline CDR1 is SGHRS and CDR2 YFSETQ. Deletions cut 4 bases from V and 1 base from J, with 15 bases between. This CDR3 has 15 amino acids. CDR3 bases: TGCGCCAGCAGCCCGTTCGCGGGGAGATCCTACGAGCAGTACTTC. This gives the protein CASSPFAGRSYEQYF.

At least ten counts were recorded for this clonotype. V is TRBV28 and J is TRBJ1-5; 8 bases map to TRBD1. The CDR3 has 14 amino acids. The germline gives CDR1 MDHEN, CDR2 SYDVKM. J gave up 6 bases and V 4 bases, and 5 bases lay outside the gene matches. DNA for the CDR3: TGTGCCAGCAGTTCCGGACAGGGTGTTCAGCCCCAGCATTTT. It codes for CASSSGQGVQPQHF.

This clonotype was detected a few times. The rearrangement links TRBV6-5 to TRBJ1-5; a weak D match, TRBD1 (6 bases). Trimming took off 2 bases at V and 6 bases at J, with 20 bases between the two ends. Germline CDR1 and CDR2: MNHEY and SVGAGI. This CDR3 is 17 amino acids long. The DNA for the CDR3 is TGTGCCAGCAGTTACGAACGAGGGGGTCGAAAGAGTCAGCCCCAGCATTTT. Amino acid sequence: CASSYERGGRKSQPQHF.

The chain recombines TRBV7-8 with TRBJ2-3; D is unclear. This CDR3 region has 14 residues. V lost 4 bases, J lost 1 base, and 9 bases lay in between. The germline V gene encodes CDR1 SGHVS and CDR2 FQNEAQ. The CDR3 coding sequence is TGTGCCAGCAGCTCCGGGTGGCGCACAGATACGCAGTATTTT. Amino acids: CASSSGWRTDTQYF.

This clonotype appeared a few times. The gene calls are TRBV30 and TRBJ1-1; D is unclear. V lost 5 bases and J 2 bases, leaving 12 bases between the germline ends. There are 13 residues in the CDR3. Germline CDR1 is GTSNPN and CDR2 is SVGIG (reference sequence). The CDR3 sequence is CAWVLDGNTEAFF. The CDR3 DNA sequence: TGTGCCTGGGTCCTAGATGGCAACACTGAAGCTTTCTTT.

This clonotype showed up many times. The CDR3 loop reads CASSIISGGEMGGYTF. CDR3 nucleotides: TGTGCCAGCAGCATAATCTCAGGGGGCGAGATGGGTGGCTACACCTTC. J is TRBJ1-2 and V is TRBV7-2; 8 bases are a match to TRBD1. Germline-derived CDR1 and CDR2 are SGHTA and FQGNSA. V was pared by 5 bases and J by 7 bases, with 15 bases of the junction left unmatched. This CDR3 has 16 residues.

This sequence joins TRBV19 and TRBJ1-5, with 10 bases that match TRBD1. V lost 7 bases, J lost 4 bases, and 4 bases stayed unmatched. Germline values: CDR1 LNHDA, CDR2 SQIVND (reference sequence). The CDR3 is 14 residues long. The CDR3 region has the DNA TGTGCCAGTACCAAGGGACAGGGGAATCAGCCCCAGCATTTT. Its protein is CASTKGQGNQPQHF.

This chain joins TRBV19 and TRBJ2-2; either TRBD1 or TRBD2 may supply D (5 bases each). V shed 5 bases and J shed 3 bases, with 13 bases lying between them. CDR3 length equals 15 residues. Germline assignment: CDR1 LNHDA and CDR2 SQIVND (reference sequence). This CDR3 reads CASSPLLGDTGELFF. The CDR3 DNA sequence: TGTGCCAGTAGTCCGTTATTGGGGGACACCGGGGAGCTGTTTTTT.

This chain links TRBV20-1 with TRBJ2-7; TRBD2 agrees at 11 bases. V shed 6 bases and J 6 bases; nucleotides not matched to a gene: 7. Germline assignment: CDR1 DFQATT and CDR2 SNEGSKA (reference sequence). CDR3 length equals 13 residues. Here the CDR3 DNA reads TGCAGTGCCATAGCGGGGGGGCCTGTCGAGCAGTACTTC. Protein product: CSAIAGGPVEQYF.

With regard to this clonotype: This could be a read error, since a much larger clone is one nucleotide away. The chain couples TRBV7-2 to TRBJ2-5, with D hard to call. Germline lookup yields CDR1 SGHTA and CDR2 FQGNSA. This CDR3 has 12 amino acids. The CDR3 coding sequence is TGTGCCAGCAGCGAGTACCAAGAGACCCAGTGCTTC. Protein: CASSEYQETQCF.

This clonotype came up many times. The chain links TRBV9 to TRBJ1-2, with unresolved D. The V gene's germline CDR1 is SGDLS and CDR2 YYNGEE. The CDR3 sequence is 14 residues long. V was clipped by 2 bases and J by 0 bases, with 8 bases between them. This CDR3 is CASSVWGTNYGYTF. CDR3 bases: TGTGCCAGCAGCGTTTGGGGTACTAACTATGGCTACACCTTC.

The V and J genes are TRBV10-3 and TRBJ2-7; D remains unclear. Germline CDR1 and CDR2: ENHRY and SYGVKD. Trimming left V 7 bases short and J 2 bases short, with 18 bases between. The CDR3 sequence is 15 residues long. The CDR3 is CAIKFSRSRTYEQYF. Here the CDR3 DNA reads TGTGCCATCAAATTCAGCCGTAGCCGAACCTACGAGCAGTACTTC.

This chain uses TRBV5-1 with TRBJ1-3; TRBD1 might be the D (5 bases). Germline V gene data show CDR1 as SGHRS and CDR2 as YFSETQ. This CDR3 has 14 amino acids. V was shortened by 3 bases and J by 0 bases, with 7 bases between the two germline ends. The CDR3 reads CASSSTASGNTIYF. CDR3 nucleotide sequence: TGCGCCAGCAGCTCGACAGCCTCTGGAAACACCATATATTTT.

The J gene is TRBJ2-3, the V gene TRBV28, with D possibly being TRBD2 (6 bases). CDR3 length: 16 residues. Trimming stripped 6 bases from V and 0 bases from J, with 16 bases between. The V gene's germline CDR1 is MDHEN and CDR2 SYDVKM. The CDR3 region is CASSALGEASTDTQYF. The CDR3, as DNA: TGTGCCAGCAGCGCCCTGGGGGAGGCAAGCACAGATACGCAGTATTTT.

This clonotype was seen many times. This chain connects TRBV12-5 to TRBJ1-6; 9 nucleotides align to TRBD1. Germline CDR1 reads LGHNT; CDR2 reads FRNRAP. V was pared by 5 bases and J by 9 bases, with 8 bases of the junction left unmatched. The CDR3 is made up of 15 amino acids. In DNA, the CDR3 is TGTGCTAGTGGTAGAACCGGGACAGGGTCTTCACCCCTCCACTTT. Residues: CASGRTGTGSSPLHF.

The count of this clonotype is one. The genes are TRBV4-1 and TRBJ2-7, with a weak D call TRBD2 (5 bases). CDR1 is MGHRA and CDR2 is YSYEKL in the germline V gene. Trimming pared 4 bases from V and 3 bases from J, leaving 13 bases between. CDR3 length equals 14 residues. The chain's CDR3 is CASSLDGILYEQYF. The CDR3 DNA reads as TGCGCCAGCAGCCTCGACGGGATACTCTACGAGCAGTACTTC.

This clonotype was recorded many times. V usage is TRBV30 and J usage is TRBJ1-5; D remains unclear. The ends were cut back, 0 bases at V and 4 bases at J, with 10 bases in the middle. Germline V gives CDR1 GTSNPN, CDR2 SVGIG (reference sequence). The CDR3 extends over 14 amino acids. The CDR3 coding sequence is TGTGCCTGGAGTGTACGAACACTTAATCAGCCCCAGCATTTT. Amino acid sequence: CAWSVRTLNQPQHF.

This chain uses TRBV20-1 with TRBJ2-7, with D possibly matching TRBD1 (6 bases). In germline, CDR1 is DFQATT, CDR2 SNEGSKA (reference sequence). The CDR3 sequence is 14 residues long. V was trimmed by 2 bases and J by 5 bases, leaving 16 bases between them. DNA for the CDR3: TGCAGTGCTAGACCAGGGGTATCGTCCGACGAGCAGTACTTC. Translating gives CSARPGVSSDEQYF.

There are many counts of this clonotype. The chain recombines TRBV28 with TRBJ1-2; tentatively, D is TRBD1 (5 bases). The V end was cut by 5 bases, the J end by 6 bases, with 19 bases between. CDR3 length equals 15 residues. Looked up from germline, CDR1 is MDHEN and CDR2 is SYDVKM. The CDR3 is CASSPQISGGDGYTF. The CDR3 DNA reads as TGTGCCAGCAGTCCCCAGATATCCGGGGGGGATGGCTACACCTTC.

The sample holds many counts of this clonotype. The rearrangement uses TRBV2 and TRBJ1-5, with a tentative D call TRBD1 (5 bases). Trimming cost V 4 bases and J 7 bases, with 11 bases left between them. This CDR3 region has 13 residues. Germline CDR1 SNHLY, CDR2 FYNNEI. The CDR3 bases are TGTGCCAGCAGTGGAGGGGTTGGACAGCCCCAGCATTTT. Protein sequence: CASSGGVGQPQHF.